The 10 T cell receptor beta chains listed next were all sequenced from one sample in a study of PD-1 blockade in classical Hodgkin lymphoma (dated by TCRdb to about 2020). The library was generated by the immunoSEQ multiplex PCR assay. TCRdb provides this immuneACCESS table in a form limited to in-frame rearrangements. Some clones are lacking; in checked studies, under half of them reflect an unresolved V gene, and why the rest are absent is not known. Counted in this sample were 90,000 or so clones; nearly 95% of them appeared once. Together, the top ten hold over 2% of the sample. Taken with the paper, the label for time point translates to: cycle 2 day 1 (C2D1) of nivolumab. Every trial patient had relapsed following autologous stem cell transplantation, and prior brentuximab vedotin exposure was what differed among cohorts A, B and C. This specimen consisted of peripheral blood mononuclear cells (PBMCs), obtained before the second cycle of nivolumab. These TCRs come from a human donor with classical Hodgkin lymphoma.

The V call is TRBV5-1, the J call TRBJ2-5; TRBD2 matches at 7 bases. The V and J ends lost 4 bases and 2 bases, in that order; junction bases with no gene match: 8. The CDR3 is made up of 15 amino acids. Per germline, CDR1 SGHRS and CDR2 YFSETQ. CDR3 region: CASSPLTGRQETQYF. CDR3 sequence (DNA): TGCGCCAGCAGCCCGCTTACCGGGAGGCAAGAGACCCAGTACTTC. Supplemented by reference TRBV5-1 and TRBJ2-5, the full variable domain reads KAGVTQTPRYLIKTRGQQVTLSCSPISGHRSVSWYQQTPGQGLQFLFEYFSETQRNKGNFPGRFSGRQFSNSRSEMNVSTLELGDSALYLCASSPLTGRQETQYFGPGTRLLVL.

The rearrangement links TRBV9 to TRBJ1-1; D is unclear. CDR1 is SGDLS and CDR2 is YYNGEE in the germline V gene. The CDR3 runs to 13 residues. The V end was cut by 0 bases, the J end by 3 bases, with 6 bases between. Here the CDR3 DNA reads TGTGCCAGCAGCGTAGACCGGTACACTGAAGCTTTCTTT. Protein sequence: CASSVDRYTEAFF.

The gene calls are TRBV29-1 and TRBJ1-2; TRBD1 matches at 10 bases. The CDR3 totals 16 residues. CDR1 is SQVTM, CDR2 ANQGSEA, per germline. Germline trimming cut 6 bases from V and 0 bases from J; bases unmatched to any gene: 10. The CDR3 DNA is TGCAGCGTCAATGACAGGGGGCGCGGAGCTAACTATGGCTACACCTTC. Translated, it gives CSVNDRGRGANYGYTF.

CDR3 in DNA: TGTGCCAGCAGCCCAAGGGCGGCGTCGGTTGCTTACAATGAGCAGTTCTTC. Amino acids: CASSPRAASVAYNEQFF. The chain couples TRBV7-2 to TRBJ2-1; D unclear. The ends were cut back, 5 bases at V and 4 bases at J, with 21 bases in the middle. This CDR3 region has 17 residues. Germline lookup yields CDR1 SGHTA and CDR2 FQGNSA.

This chain links TRBV13 with TRBJ2-5, with TRBD2 matching over 10 bases. The V gene's germline CDR1 is PRHDT and CDR2 FYEKMQ (reference sequence). V was pared by 5 bases and J by 5 bases, with 2 bases of the junction left unmatched. The CDR3 length is 13 residues. CDR3 protein: CASSRAGGETQYF. CDR3 in DNA: TGTGCCAGCAGCAGAGCGGGAGGGGAGACCCAGTACTTC.

Comment on this clone: This same CDR3 is encoded by further DNA sequences in the sample. The genes are TRBV19 and TRBJ1-1; 8 positions agree with TRBD1. J gave up 4 bases and V 3 bases, and 4 bases lay outside the gene matches. Germline values: CDR1 LNHDA, CDR2 SQIVND (reference sequence). This CDR3 region has 14 residues. The DNA for the CDR3 is TGTGCCAGTAGTATCGGACAGGGTATCACTGAAGCTTTCTTT. Protein product: CASSIGQGITEAFF. The variable domain in full, completed from reference TRBV19 and TRBJ1-1, reads DGGITQSPKYLFRKEGQNVTLSCEQNLNHDAMYWYRQDPGQGLRLIYYSQIVNDFQKGDIAEGYSVSREKKESFPLTVTSAQKNPTAFYLCASSIGQGITEAFFGQGTRLTVV.

The genes are TRBV29-1 and TRBJ2-7; 7 bases line up with TRBD1. The CDR3 spans 13 residues. V dropped 4 bases and J dropped 2; count of bases not matched to a gene: 5. Germline values: CDR1 SQVTM, CDR2 ANQGSEA. CDR3 sequence: CSVAVQGTYEQYF. In nucleotides, the CDR3 is TGCAGCGTTGCCGTACAGGGGACCTACGAGCAGTACTTC.

The chain employs TRBV19 and TRBJ1-4, with 9 nucleotides matching TRBD1. CDR1 and CDR2 from the germline V gene are LNHDA and SQIVND (reference sequence). J was trimmed by 3 bases and V by 4 bases; bases with no gene match: 3. This CDR3 is built from 15 residues. This CDR3 is CASSRTGESNEKLFF. The CDR3 DNA follows: TGTGCCAGTAGTAGGACAGGGGAGTCTAATGAAAAACTGTTTTTT.

The chain recombines TRBV30 with TRBJ2-6, with D unclear. Germline CDR1 and CDR2: GTSNPN and SVGIG (reference sequence). The CDR3 contains 14 residues. V lost 2 bases to trimming and J lost 4 bases, with 9 bases between them. The CDR3 is CAWSWQLGANVLTF. The CDR3 DNA follows: TGTGCCTGGAGTTGGCAGCTGGGGGCCAACGTCCTGACTTTC.

This chain links TRBV6-5 with TRBJ1-1; no clear D. The CDR3 is 15 residues long. Deletions cut 2 bases from V and 3 bases from J, with 13 bases between. Looked up from germline, CDR1 is MNHEY and CDR2 is SVGAGI. CDR3 sequence: CASSYRRVGDTEAFF. The DNA for the CDR3 is TGTGCCAGCAGTTACCGAAGGGTGGGAGACACTGAAGCTTTCTTT.